Included here is one TCR beta chain sequence, with context. Its target is not known. Looked up from germline, CDR1 is KGHSH and CDR2 is LQKENI. V lost 5 bases to trimming and J lost 4 bases; unmatched junction nucleotides: 6. The CDR3 extends over 16 amino acids. Sequenced with the Oncomine TCR Beta short-read assay was DNA taken from cultured CD4+ T cells. TCRdb ran MiXCR on the PCR reads and lists one entry per CDR3 protein. The sample lists 7,000 or so distinct CDR3 sequences, about three quarters occurring once. This record comes from a study of vaccination and CD4 T cells after COVID-19. The treatment is: roughly 10-day PBMC culture with coronavirus spike peptide pools or control peptides (ViraFEST assay).

The TCR was taken from a human donor who had recovered from COVID-19. This rearrangement joins TRBV18 to TRBJ1-5, with 12 bases that match TRBD1. Sample: CD4+ T cells from blood, cultured in vitro. The CDR3 loop is CASSTTGQGANQPQHF. CDR3 DNA: TGTGCCAGCTCAACCACGGGACAGGGGGCAAATCAGCCCCAGCATTTT. Full variable domain (missing parts from reference TRBV18 and TRBJ1-5): NAGVMQNPRHLVRRRGQEARLRCSPMKGHSHVYWYRQLPEEGLKFMVYLQKENIIDESGMPKERFSAEFPKEGPSILRIQQVVRGDSAAYFCASSTTGQGANQPQHFGDGTRLSIL.